The 15 T cell receptor beta chains reported below all come from one sample, sequenced in a study of shared clonotypes between healthy human individuals. Libraries were prepared by immunoSEQ multiplex PCR; TCRdb keeps only in-frame clonotypes and omits some of them. In the table there are under 1,900,000 clones, around 98.5% of which are singletons. The specimen sequenced was naive CD4+ T cells sorted from blood. The sample's subset: CD45RA+ positively selected. All receptors come from a man in his thirties or forties in good health.

The rearrangement links TRBV5-6 to TRBJ2-7; no firm D call. Germline V gene lookup returns CDR1 SGHDT and CDR2 YYEEEE. The CDR3 is made up of 15 amino acids. The V end was cut by 1 base, the J end by 5 bases, with 16 bases between. The CDR3 DNA is TGTGCCAGCAGCTTGACCGAGGCCGGTCGGAACGAGCAGTACTTC. This sequence encodes CASSLTEAGRNEQYF.

On this clone itself: The identical CDR3 is also encoded by other nucleotide sequences in the sample. The chain uses TRBV28 and TRBJ2-7, with TRBD2 identical over 12 bases. CDR1 is MDHEN, CDR2 SYDVKM, per germline. V lost 5 bases and J lost 4; bases outside the gene matches: 0. The CDR3 runs to 13 residues. CDR3 nucleotide sequence: TGTGCCAGCAGTACTAGCGGGGGGTACGAGCAGTACTTC. Amino acid sequence: CASSTSGGYEQYF.

This clone was observed a single time. The chain links TRBV5-6 to TRBJ2-5, with TRBD2 as a possible D gene (5 bases). V lost 4 bases and J 3 bases, leaving 19 bases between the germline ends. Germline V gives CDR1 SGHDT, CDR2 YYEEEE. The CDR3 sequence is 16 residues long. The CDR3 DNA sequence: TGTGCCAGCAGCCCCCCGGCCGGGGTTCCCAAAGAGACCCAGTACTTC. This codes for CASSPPAGVPKETQYF. Full variable domain (missing parts from reference TRBV5-6 and TRBJ2-5): DAGVTQSPTHLIKTRGQQVTLRCSPKSGHDTVSWYQQALGQGPQFIFQYYEEEERQRGNFPDRFSGHQFPNYSSELNVNALLLGDSALYLCASSPPAGVPKETQYFGPGTRLLVL.

About this clone: Other nucleotide sequences in the sample specify the same CDR3. J is TRBJ1-1 and V is TRBV27, with D maybe TRBD1 (5 bases). In germline, CDR1 is MNHEY, CDR2 SMNVEV (reference sequence). V lost 5 bases, J lost 4 bases, and 14 bases lay in between. The CDR3 runs 14 residues. The CDR3 DNA reads TGTGCCAGCAGTAGGCAGGGCCGGGCCACTGAAGCTTTCTTT. Translating gives CASSRQGRATEAFF.

The chain uses TRBV29-1 and TRBJ2-7, with D hard to call. The CDR3 covers 15 residues. CDR1 SQVTM and CDR2 ANQGSEA come from the germline V gene. V was trimmed by 6 bases and J by 7 bases, leaving 25 bases between them. DNA for the CDR3: TGCAGCGTGGGGTTTCTAAGCCTTAGACGGTGGGAGCAGTACTTC. It codes for CSVGFLSLRRWEQYF.

The chain has TRBV27 and TRBJ1-5, with unresolved D. The germline V gene encodes CDR1 MNHEY and CDR2 SMNVEV (reference sequence). With 10 bases removed from V and 0 bases from J, the gap between germline ends came to 13 bases. This CDR3 has 14 amino acids. CDR3 residues: CATWSRGSNQPQHF. The CDR3 coding sequence is TGTGCCACCTGGTCTCGAGGTAGCAATCAGCCCCAGCATTTT.

The chain carries TRBV5-1 and TRBJ1-4, with a tentative D call TRBD1 (6 bases). The CDR3 has 15 amino acids. The V gene's germline CDR1 is SGHRS and CDR2 YFSETQ. V was clipped by 3 bases and J by 3 bases, with 12 bases between them. In DNA, the CDR3 is TGCGCCAGCAGCTCCACAGGGAGACCTAATGAAAAACTGTTTTTT. It is translated as CASSSTGRPNEKLFF. The full variable domain, in which reference TRBV5-1 and TRBJ1-4 provide the parts outside the CDR3, is KAGVTQTPRYLIKTRGQQVTLSCSPISGHRSVSWYQQTPGQGLQFLFEYFSETQRNKGNFPGRFSGRQFSNSRSEMNVSTLELGDSALYLCASSSTGRPNEKLFFGSGTQLSVL.

The chain uses TRBV5-1 and TRBJ2-6; D remains unclear. CDR3 size: 16 residues. Germline lookup yields CDR1 SGHRS and CDR2 YFSETQ. The V and J ends lost 0 bases and 0 bases respectively, with 7 bases between them. The CDR3 sequence: CASSLAGDSGANVLTF. CDR3 sequence (DNA): TGCGCCAGCAGCTTGGCCGGTGACTCTGGGGCCAACGTCCTGACTTTC.

The chain links TRBV5-8 to TRBJ2-1; 9 nucleotides match TRBD2. Germline V gene sequence: CDR1 SGHTS, CDR2 YDEGEE. The CDR3 length is 13 residues. The ends lost 7 bases at V and 6 bases at J; junction bases unmatched: 5. In DNA, the CDR3 is TGTGCCAGCTTAGGCGGGAGGGGCAATGAGCAGTTCTTC. Its protein is CASLGGRGNEQFF. The variable domain in full, with the rest retrieved from reference TRBV5-8 and TRBJ2-1, is EAGVTQSPTHLIKTRGQQATLRCSPISGHTSVYWYQQALGLGLQFLLWYDEGEERNRGNFPPRFSGRQFPNYSSELNVNALELEDSALYLCASLGGRGNEQFFGPGTRLTVL.

The chain joins TRBV30 to TRBJ1-1, with no clear D. The CDR3 is made up of 15 amino acids. CDR1 and CDR2 from the germline V gene are GTSNPN and SVGIG (reference sequence). V was shortened by 0 bases and J by 5 bases, with 16 bases between the two germline ends. The CDR3 nucleotides are TGTGCCTGGAGTGTACGGGGTCTAGTCTCGACTGAAGCTTTCTTT. It translates to CAWSVRGLVSTEAFF.

The V and J genes are TRBV5-4 and TRBJ2-7, with 11 bases lining up with TRBD2. Germline V gives CDR1 SGHNT, CDR2 YYREEE (reference sequence). The CDR3 covers 16 residues. V lost 1 base and J lost 1; bases outside the gene matches: 4. CDR3 loop: CASSLQRTSGSYEQYF. The CDR3 DNA follows: TGTGCCAGCAGCTTGCAACGGACTAGCGGGTCCTACGAGCAGTACTTC.

This rearrangement joins TRBV11-3 to TRBJ2-3; tentatively, D is TRBD1 or TRBD2 (5 bases each). Between the trimmed V and J ends, which lost 3 bases and 1 base, there was a span of 11 bases. This CDR3 contains 15 residues. In germline, CDR1 is SGHNT, CDR2 YENEEA. In DNA, the CDR3 is TGTGCCAGCAGCTTGGGGGACGGAGGCACAGATACGCAGTATTTT. Protein sequence: CASSLGDGGTDTQYF.

This clone was seen just once. The V gene is TRBV11-2, the J gene TRBJ1-2; 8 bases align to TRBD1. Per germline, CDR1 SGHAT and CDR2 FQNNGV. This CDR3 is 13 amino acids long. Trimming removed 4 bases from V and 8 bases from J; junction bases left unmatched: 6. This CDR3 reads CASSSRQGMGYTF. DNA of the CDR3: TGTGCCAGCAGCTCCCGACAGGGGATGGGCTACACCTTC.

The rearrangement links TRBV18 to TRBJ2-7, with TRBD1 matching over 9 bases. This CDR3 comprises 14 residues. Per the germline V gene, CDR1 is KGHSH and CDR2 is LQKENI. V was clipped by 5 bases and J by 0 bases; unmatched bases: 2. The CDR3 is CASSETGGSYEQYF. The CDR3 nucleotides read TGTGCCAGCTCAGAGACAGGGGGCTCCTACGAGCAGTACTTC.

The V and J genes are TRBV7-9 and TRBJ1-2; 7 positions match TRBD1. The germline V gene has CDR1 SEHNR and CDR2 FQNEAQ (reference sequence). CDR3 length: 16 amino acids. V was pared by 5 bases and J by 3 bases, with 12 bases of the junction left unmatched. DNA for the CDR3: TGTGCCAGCAGCCACCGACAGGGTTTACTTGACTATGGCTACACCTTC. Translation gives CASSHRQGLLDYGYTF.